The T cell receptor (beta chain) under discussion was sequenced for a study of a mutant IDH1 vaccine in newly diagnosed glioma. Study background: The treated population exhibited a male proportion of about 60%, a female proportion of about 38%, and a mean age of about 40 years.

The CDR3 length is 15 residues. Per the germline V gene, CDR1 is SGHAT and CDR2 is FQNNGV. With 1 base removed from V and 0 bases from J, the gap between germline ends came to 8 bases. Here immunoSEQ multiplex PCR was the method, and the copy in TCRdb shows in-frame clones only, minus some. The sample lists around 33,000 clones, about four fifths seen once, with around 9.5% in the top ten. Whole-study results and caveats: Top peripheral T cell clonotype shifts appeared unrelated to pseudoprogression.

The time point is: baseline, week 1 (first vaccination visit). Documented treatment: pre-vaccination baseline after standard-of-care therapy. In its sample, this clone was seen once. The antigen is not known. This specimen consisted of peripheral blood mononuclear cells (PBMCs), obtained from a glioma patient treated with radiotherapy, temozolomide or both. This sequence joins TRBV11-2 and TRBJ2-3; possible D gene TRBD1, 5 bases. The TCR was taken from a man aged 50 or older with glioma. Some clones in this sample may be carry-over from other donors' samples. The CDR3 DNA follows: TGTGCCAGCAGCTTAGTAGACAGTAGCACAGATACGCAGTATTTT. Protein sequence: CASSLVDSSTDTQYF.